This paragraph covers one TCR beta chain sequence. This clonotype was detected ten times or more. Its antigen target is currently unknown. No much larger clone exists at a distance of one base, and base qualities are not known. This record comes from a study of blood T cells in healthy people across ages (dated by TCRdb to the mid-2010s). As for the study more broadly: In model experiments, template switching captured roughly one uniquely barcoded TCR beta cDNA molecule for every two T cells. The donors were divided into four age groups: young (average around 16 years), middle-aged (around 41), aged (around 67) and long-lived (82). Donors of different ages were randomly distributed across sequencing lanes to avoid experimental bias. The study analyzed two additional independent replicas of 1 million unique cDNA reads from the same blood draw for two donors, one aged 18 to 29 and one aged 80 or older. Using deep sequencing normalized with unique cDNA molecular identifiers, the study measured how TCR beta repertoire diversity changes with age.

Based on the germline V gene (reference sequence), the CDR1 and CDR2 sequences are SGHAT and FQDESV. The trim is 5 bases for V and 7 bases for J, with a gap of 19 bases between the germline ends. The CDR3 covers 15 residues, taking in both the cysteine and the phenylalanine. The DNA shown is the 45-base CDR3, in frame from base 1. What the study reported, not specific to this receptor: Bulk unsorted PBMC profiling prevented conclusive comparison of naive and antigen-experienced compartments. Observed TCR beta diversity per million T cells fell roughly linearly with age, and a significant reduction was already apparent by age about 38. Total diversity estimates from one million sequenced T cells were considered lower bounds and underestimates. Because donor CMV infection status was unknown, age-related changes in expanded clonotypes were potentially confounded. Compared with the aged group, more naive CD4+ T cells, fewer expanded clones and increased TCR diversity were shown by the long-lived group, suggesting age selection. The percentage of naive T cells measured by flow cytometry correlated strongly with observed TCR beta diversity.

The donors were roughly 39 Caucasian individuals from Russia, aged roughly 6 to 100 years, who were systemically healthy. Each donor gave around 9 milliliters of peripheral blood, collected into EDTA-treated Vacutainer tubes. PBMCs were isolated by Ficoll-Paque density-gradient centrifugation, with at least 6 million obtained per sample. Total RNA, at least 6 micrograms per sample, was extracted from PBMCs with Trizol reagent. Naive CD45RAhigh/CD27high T cell percentages were measured by flow cytometry on a PBMC aliquot from every donor. The library was prepared using 5' RACE. The sample was run on an Illumina HiSeq 2500. A second about 7 to 12 cycle PCR used a sample-barcoded 5' primer and a J-beta primer mix. A unique molecular identifier was introduced onto each TCR beta cDNA molecule by a template-switch 5' adaptor carrying 12 random nucleotides. At least 2.5 million CDR3-containing paired-end reads were obtained from each sample. First-strand cDNA was synthesized from all RNA with the Mint cDNA synthesis kit, primed by a TRBC-specific oligonucleotide. Following uracil-DNA glycosylase treatment, a first 18-cycle PCR with universal primers M1SS and BC2_uni_R was performed on all cDNA. Per the authors' processing: Each sample was normalized by randomly selecting 1 million high-quality reads, each carrying a distinct molecular identifier. Reads sharing molecular identifiers were discarded rather than binned into consensus sequences. MiTCR, run with a Q25 quality threshold and the strictest error-elimination algorithm, handled CDR3 identification, clonotype clustering and error correction. Lower-bound total TCR beta diversity was estimated with a nonparametric unseen species model using Euler transformation. TCRdb trimmed public reads at Q25 via fastp, called clones via MiXCR and kept in-frame beta chains. Identical CDR3 protein sequences are pooled into one entry, listed with their most common genes and DNA. These V and J calls originate from TCRdb's pipeline instead of the authors' own analysis. The sample contains some 1.5 million distinct CDR3 sequences, roughly 43% of them found a single time. About 4% of the sample is in the top ten clones.

Sequencing was carried out using blood. The TCR was taken from a young woman in good health. Recombination connected TRBV11-1 to TRBJ2-3; the D gene lacks a confident call. The DNA reads as follows: TGTGCCAGCAGCCACCGGACGATCAGTCCTAATACGCAGTATTTT. This sequence encodes CASSHRTISPNTQYF. Here the CDR3 is joined to the reference TRBV11-1 and TRBJ2-3 genes, and the full variable domain is: EAEVAQSPRYKITEKSQAVAFWCDPISGHATLYWYRQILGQGPELLVQFQDESVVDDSQLPKDRFSAERLKGVDSTLKIQPAELGDSAMYLCASSHRTISPNTQYFGPGTRLTVL.